Listed below are T cell receptor beta chains from one sample, sequenced in a study of shared clonotypes between healthy human individuals. Libraries were prepared by immunoSEQ multiplex PCR; TCRdb keeps only in-frame clonotypes and omits some of them. The table includes more than 1,200,000 clones, 98% detected once. Material for sequencing was naive CD4+ T cells sorted from blood. The receptor set was obtained from a man aged 25 to 40 in good health. The CDR3 runs from the conserved cysteine through the conserved F or W. The order of the fields is V gene, D gene, J gene, CDR3 length, clone size, CDR3 protein, CDR3 DNA. A D gene is named only where the DNA matches it firmly. Clone size, where shown, is once, few, many, or a class for clones that have expanded.

V: TRBV5-1
D: TRBD2
J: TRBJ2-7
length: 15
size: NA
CDR3: CASSLEGGGFYEQYF
DNA: TGCGCCAGCAGCTTGGAAGGCGGGGGGTTCTACGAGCAGTACTTC

V: TRBV14
D: NA
J: TRBJ1-2
length: 16
size: NA
CDR3: CASSQDPAGSFRGYTF
DNA: TGTGCCAGCAGCCAAGATCCCGCCGGGAGTTTTCGTGGCTACACCTTC

V: TRBV4-2
D: NA
J: TRBJ1-5
length: 16
size: NA
CDR3: CASSQTLTDSNQPQHF
DNA: TGTGCCAGCAGCCAGACCTTGACAGATAGCAATCAGCCCCAGCATTTT

V: TRBV29-1
D: TRBD2
J: TRBJ2-5
length: 13
size: NA
CDR3: CSVAQGGIETQYF
DNA: TGCAGCGTTGCGCAGGGAGGGATTGAGACCCAGTACTTC

V: TRBV27
D: NA
J: TRBJ2-1
length: 16
size: NA
CDR3: CASSPLSSSSYNEQFF
DNA: TGTGCCAGCAGTCCACTTTCTTCGAGCTCCTACAATGAGCAGTTCTTC

V: TRBV5-5
D: TRBD1
J: TRBJ1-2
length: 16
size: NA
CDR3: CASSLEGTGVAYGYTF
DNA: TGTGCCAGCAGCTTAGAAGGGACAGGGGTGGCCTATGGCTACACCTTC

V: TRBV10-3
D: NA
J: TRBJ2-7
length: 14
size: NA
CDR3: CAISDPRPLYEQYF
DNA: TGTGCCATCAGCGACCCACGGCCCCTCTACGAGCAGTACTTC

V: TRBV7-9
D: TRBD1
J: TRBJ1-3
length: 13
size: NA
CDR3: CASSRDSGNTIYF
DNA: TGTGCCAGCAGCCGGGACAGTGGAAACACCATATATTTT

V: TRBV6-5
D: TRBD1
J: TRBJ2-7
length: 14
size: NA
CDR3: CASRRQGPGYEQYF
DNA: TGTGCCAGCAGAAGACAGGGGCCAGGCTACGAGCAGTACTTC

V: TRBV6-1
D: NA
J: TRBJ1-4
length: 17
size: NA
CDR3: CASSEVLRGGENEKLFF
DNA: TGTGCCAGCAGTGAAGTTTTACGGGGCGGGGAAAATGAAAAACTGTTTTTT

V: TRBV19
D: TRBD1
J: TRBJ2-7
length: 14
size: NA
CDR3: CASSPRTGPIEQYF
DNA: TGTGCCAGTAGTCCTCGGACAGGTCCGATCGAGCAGTACTTC

V: TRBV10-2
D: NA
J: TRBJ2-1
length: 17
size: NA
CDR3: CASISPSPGRGVREQFF
DNA: TGCGCCAGCATCAGCCCAAGTCCAGGCAGGGGAGTTCGAGAGCAGTTCTTC

V: TRBV28
D: NA
J: TRBJ2-6
length: 14
size: NA
CDR3: CASRGTVTTNVLTF
DNA: TGTGCCAGCAGAGGGACTGTTACTACCAACGTCCTGACTTTC

V: TRBV11-3
D: TRBD2
J: TRBJ2-1
length: 14
size: once
CDR3: CASSRMGLADEQFF
DNA: TGTGCCAGCAGCCGCATGGGACTAGCGGATGAGCAGTTCTTC

V: TRBV10-3
D: TRBD1
J: TRBJ2-1
length: 15
size: NA
CDR3: CAISGDRGVDNEQFF
DNA: TGTGCCATCAGTGGGGACAGGGGGGTAGACAATGAGCAGTTCTTC

V: TRBV10-3
D: TRBD1
J: TRBJ1-4
length: 15
size: NA
CDR3: CAISAQGGVDEKLFF
DNA: TGTGCCATCAGTGCCCAGGGGGGGGTTGATGAAAAACTGTTTTTT

V: TRBV6-1
D: NA
J: TRBJ2-7
length: 13
size: NA
CDR3: CASNEGHLREQYF
DNA: TGTGCCAGCAATGAAGGCCACCTCCGCGAGCAGTACTTC

V: TRBV9
D: TRBD1
J: TRBJ2-7
length: 14
size: NA
CDR3: CASSEQGALSEQYF
DNA: TGTGCCAGCAGCGAACAGGGGGCTCTATCCGAGCAGTACTTC

V: TRBV9
D: NA
J: TRBJ2-3
length: 14
size: NA
CDR3: CASSVDGGTDTQYF
DNA: TGTGCCAGCAGCGTAGATGGGGGGACAGATACGCAGTATTTT

V: TRBV5-6
D: TRBD2
J: TRBJ2-1
length: 16
size: NA
CDR3: CASRFGASGSSREQFF
DNA: TGTGCCAGCCGTTTCGGGGCTAGCGGGAGTTCGCGGGAGCAGTTCTTC

V: TRBV11-3
D: NA
J: TRBJ2-2
length: 16
size: once
CDR3: CASSLERVGSTGELFF
DNA: TGTGCCAGCAGCCTAGAAAGAGTTGGAAGTACCGGGGAGCTGTTTTTT

V: TRBV6-1
D: TRBD1
J: TRBJ1-1
length: 14
size: NA
CDR3: CASEHRGTNTEAFF
DNA: TGTGCCAGCGAACACAGGGGCACGAACACTGAAGCTTTCTTT

V: TRBV5-1
D: NA
J: TRBJ2-5
length: 14
size: NA
CDR3: CASSLLVGKETQYF
DNA: TGCGCCAGCAGCTTGCTCGTGGGGAAAGAGACCCAGTACTTC

V: TRBV28
D: NA
J: TRBJ2-1
length: 12
size: NA
CDR3: CASSLSYNEQFF
DNA: TGTGCCAGCAGTTTAAGCTACAATGAGCAGTTCTTC

V: TRBV10-1
D: TRBD1
J: TRBJ2-3
length: 15
size: NA
CDR3: CASSESGQGADTQYF
DNA: TGCGCCAGCAGTGAGTCCGGACAGGGAGCAGATACGCAGTATTTT

V: TRBV9
D: NA
J: TRBJ2-1
length: 15
size: NA
CDR3: CASSVAALTVNEQFF
DNA: TGTGCCAGCAGCGTAGCTGCGCTGACTGTCAATGAGCAGTTCTTC

V: TRBV9
D: TRBD2
J: TRBJ2-7
length: 14
size: NA
CDR3: CASSVGGSSYEQYF
DNA: TGTGCCAGCAGCGTGGGCGGGAGTTCCTACGAGCAGTACTTC

V: TRBV29-1
D: TRBD1
J: TRBJ2-2
length: 15
size: NA
CDR3: CSVEPTGGSPGELFF
DNA: TGCAGCGTTGAACCGACAGGGGGAAGTCCCGGGGAGCTGTTTTTT

V: TRBV9
D: NA
J: TRBJ1-2
length: 14
size: NA
CDR3: CASSGSGQGYGYTF
DNA: TGTGCCAGCAGCGGAAGTGGGCAGGGGTATGGCTACACCTTC